One and the same sample provided the 9 T cell receptor beta chains below, sequenced in a study of cytomegalovirus exposure and HLA in healthy donors. Vbeta (60) and Jbeta (13) primers were used in the PCR. Clones were sequenced by immunoSEQ multiplex PCR, and TCRdb holds only the in-frame ones, with some missing. Here the sample spans around 160,000 clones, approximately 71% being singletons. Sequenced sample: PBMCs. Receptors originate from a woman between 35 and 50 years old in good health and CMV-seropositive.

This clone was seen only a few times. The chain recombines TRBV28 with TRBJ2-7, with 13 bases matching TRBD2. This CDR3 has 16 amino acids. Germline CDR1 MDHEN, CDR2 SYDVKM. Trimming cost V 8 bases and J 5 bases; bases outside gene matches: 12. DNA for the CDR3: TGTGCCAGCGCTTACAGGTCGGGACTAGCGGGACACGAGCAGTACTTC. Translating it yields CASAYRSGLAGHEQYF.

CDR3 coding DNA: TGTGCCAGCAGTTGGGAAGCCGGGACAGGGGGTGCTAGCACAGATACGCAGTATTTT. Translating it yields CASSWEAGTGGASTDTQYF. This chain connects TRBV28 to TRBJ2-3; 11 bases match TRBD1. The CDR3 is 19 amino acids. The germline V gene encodes CDR1 MDHEN and CDR2 SYDVKM. V gave up 4 bases and J gave up 0 bases; unmatched junction bases: 12. The variable domain in full, with the rest retrieved from reference TRBV28 and TRBJ2-3, is DVKVTQSSRYLVKRTGEKVFLECVQDMDHENMFWYRQDPGLGLRLIYFSYDVKMKEKGDIPEGYSVSREKKERFSLILESASTNQTSMYLCASSWEAGTGGASTDTQYFGPGTRLTVL.

This clone came up once. V gene TRBV18 combines with J gene TRBJ1-1; 8 bases align to TRBD1. Germline V gives CDR1 KGHSH, CDR2 LQKENI. The V segment lost 3 bases and the J segment 11 bases; nucleotides outside the gene matches: 17. The CDR3 contains 16 residues. The CDR3 DNA sequence: TGTGCCAGCTCACCGACCGGGACAGGAACCTCAAGGATGGCTTTCTTT. Amino acid sequence: CASSPTGTGTSRMAFF.

This clone showed up just once. At one of its ends the junction is not consistent with the germline gene, which may arise from a read error. V and J are TRBV4-1 and TRBJ2-7; 8 nucleotides line up with TRBD1. The germline CDR1 and CDR2 sequences are MGHRA and YSYEKL. The CDR3 loop spans 15 amino acids. The CDR3 sequence: CASSQGPGTGYVQYF. In DNA form, the CDR3 reads TGCGCCAGCAGCCAAGGACCCGGGACAGGCTACGTGCAGTACTTC.

This sequence joins TRBV5-5 and TRBJ2-7, with a possible D match to TRBD1 (6 bases). CDR1 is SGHKS, CDR2 YYEKEE, per germline (reference sequence). This CDR3 contains 14 residues. Trimming left V 0 bases short and J 1 base short, with 8 bases between. CDR3 DNA sequence: TGTGCCAGCAGCTTGGCCGGGACATCCTACGAGCAGTACTTC. Amino acids: CASSLAGTSYEQYF.

This sequence joins TRBV7-6 and TRBJ1-1; TRBD1 is a possible D gene (5 bases). Germline CDR1 and CDR2: SGHVS and FNYEAQ. V was trimmed by 1 base and J by 3 bases, leaving 30 bases between them. The CDR3 is 21 residues long. The CDR3 DNA reads as TGTGCCAGCAGCTTAGAACCCCTGGGTGGTGGGGCGCAAGCTAGAGACACTGAAGCTTTCTTT. It translates to CASSLEPLGGGAQARDTEAFF.

The chain uses TRBV7-2 and TRBJ2-6; maybe TRBD2 (6 bases). This CDR3 contains 17 residues. V was cut by 6 bases and J by 0 bases, with 15 bases left in between. Germline assignment: CDR1 SGHTA and CDR2 FQGNSA. CDR3 in amino acids: CASRGGAHNSGANVLTF. The CDR3 nucleotides are TGTGCCAGCAGGGGGGGAGCCCATAACTCTGGGGCCAACGTCCTGACTTTC.

The rearrangement joins TRBV9 to TRBJ2-7, with 10 bases aligning to TRBD2. Germline trimming cut 3 bases from V and 6 bases from J; bases unmatched to any gene: 12. The length of the CDR3 is 16 residues. CDR1 and CDR2 (germline): SGDLS, YYNGEE. The CDR3 sequence is CASSASGGAGAFEQYF. The CDR3 bases are TGTGCCAGCAGCGCCAGCGGGGGGGCGGGTGCGTTCGAGCAGTACTTC.

The chain employs TRBV4-1 and TRBJ1-5; 7 bases agree with TRBD1. CDR3 length: 19 residues. V lost 0 bases and J lost 0; bases outside the gene matches: 11. The germline V gene encodes CDR1 MGHRA and CDR2 YSYEKL. The CDR3 DNA reads TGCGCCAGCAGCCAAGATTGGAGGGGGCGCGGTAGTAGCAATCAGCCCCAGCATTTT. Translated, it gives CASSQDWRGRGSSNQPQHF.